This T cell receptor beta chain was sequenced in a study of technical replicates of blood from a handful of donors. Sequencing used immunoSEQ multiplex PCR; TCRdb keeps in-frame clones, though not all of them. Among roughly 76,000 clones, around 86% were seen once, and the ten largest hold approximately 5%. The CDR3 totals 15 residues. Germline V gene sequence: CDR1 MRHNA, CDR2 SNTAGT. V lost 6 bases to trimming and J lost 2 bases, with 16 bases between them. The V call is TRBV6-4, the J call TRBJ1-2; D gene uncertain. The clonotype comes from a human donor in good health. Some clones in this sample may be carry-over from other donors' samples. The specimen was PBMCs. CDR3 residues: CASSSLAGANYGYTF. Here the CDR3 DNA reads TGTGCCAGCAGCTCCCTGGCGGGCGCAAACTATGGCTACACCTTC.